Each of the 4 T cell receptor beta chains below was sequenced from the same sample in a study of T cells in Graves' hyperthyroidism and ophthalmopathy. Template material for amplifying TCR beta CDR3 regions consisted of RNA transcripts. The TCR CDR3 was amplified in a first-round RT-PCR using the HTBI primer set. TCRdb used MiXCR to reprocess the multiplex PCR reads, holding one entry per CDR3 protein. Among roughly 740,000 distinct CDR3 sequences listed, less than 20% were seen once. The sequenced sample was blood. Receptor source: a man between 18 and 29 years old with Graves' hyperthyroidism.

This clonotype was counted a few times. V is TRBV20-1 and J is TRBJ2-1; maybe TRBD2 (5 bases). Trimming removed 5 bases from V and 6 bases from J, with 29 bases in between. The germline V gene has CDR1 DFQATT and CDR2 SNEGSKA (reference sequence). CDR3 length equals 18 residues. The CDR3 reads CSASPPVRATLESNEQFF. CDR3 DNA: TGCAGTGCTTCTCCGCCAGTGAGGGCTACCCTAGAATCCAATGAGCAGTTCTTC.

The rearrangement uses TRBV3-1 and TRBJ2-1, with D uncertain. The CDR3 is made up of 14 amino acids. Germline CDR1 and CDR2: LGHDT and YNNKEL (reference sequence). Trimming took 0 bases from V and 9 from J, leaving 12 bases between them. The CDR3 nucleotides are TGTGCCAGCAGCCAAGATCTCAGTTTATTTGAGCAGTTCTTC. This gives the protein CASSQDLSLFEQFF.

This clonotype was recorded at least ten times. The chain uses TRBV7-2 and TRBJ2-3, with D perhaps given as TRBD1 or TRBD2 (5 bases each). Germline loops: CDR1 SGHTA, CDR2 FQGNSA. V was cut by 0 bases and J by 0 bases, with 16 bases left in between. CDR3 size: 18 residues. The DNA for the CDR3 is TGTGCCAGCAGCTTAGCGCAGGACCGGGGCTGGAGCACAGATACGCAGTATTTT. As protein: CASSLAQDRGWSTDTQYF.

In its sample, this clonotype was seen a few times. This chain joins TRBV6-1 and TRBJ2-5; D is perhaps TRBD2 (6 bases). The CDR3 extends over 16 amino acids. Trimming took off 5 bases at V and 2 bases at J, with 18 bases between the two ends. CDR1 MNHNS and CDR2 SASEGT come from the germline V gene. In nucleotides, the CDR3 is TGTGCCAGCAGTCCCCCCCTCGCGCGGGAACAAGAGACCCAGTACTTC. It codes for CASSPPLAREQETQYF.